The 6 T cell receptor beta chains given below trace back to one sample, sequenced in a study of T-cell memory formation after mild COVID-19. TCRdb re-derived calls from the 5' RACE reads in MiXCR, one entry per CDR3 protein. The profile shows some 100,000 distinct CDR3 sequences, over 8.5% of them singletons. Input material: PBMCs or a T cell subset sorted from them (not recorded which). The receptors were sampled from a man between 18 and 35 years old who had mild COVID-19 (a few samples of this study predate the infection). Cell type and time point are not known.

Here the CDR3 DNA reads TGTGCCAGCGTGGGTATCGCAGATACGCAGTATTTT. Its translation is CASVGIADTQYF. The chain has TRBV7-2 and TRBJ2-3; D is uncertain. CDR1 and CDR2 (germline): SGHTA, FQGNSA. Trimming left V 8 bases short and J 4 bases short, with 10 bases between. The CDR3 spans 12 residues.

The sample holds a few counts of this clonotype. This sequence joins TRBV6-5 and TRBJ1-5; D gene uncertain. Germline assignment: CDR1 MNHEY and CDR2 SVGAGI. V was trimmed by 5 bases and J by 0 bases, leaving 5 bases between them. CDR3 length: 13 residues. CDR3 sequence reads: CASSPNSNQPQHF. For the CDR3, the DNA is TGTGCCAGCAGTCCGAATAGCAATCAGCCCCAGCATTTT.

Only a few counts were recorded for this clonotype. J is TRBJ2-2 and V is TRBV4-1; D perhaps matches TRBD2 (7 bases). The CDR3 consists of 14 residues. Germline lookup yields CDR1 MGHRA and CDR2 YSYEKL. The V end was cut by 2 bases, the J end by 4 bases, with 8 bases between. The CDR3 region has the DNA TGCGCCAGCAGCCAAAGGGGGGGCACCGGGGAGCTGTTTTTT. This sequence encodes CASSQRGGTGELFF.

The rearrangement links TRBV29-1 to TRBJ2-2; maybe TRBD2 (6 bases). V gave up 8 bases and J gave up 4 bases, with 11 bases separating them. The CDR3 totals 12 residues. CDR1 is SQVTM and CDR2 is ANQGSEA in the germline V gene. DNA of the CDR3: TGCAGCACGTCCGGGGGCACCGGGGAGCTGTTTTTT. It encodes CSTSGGTGELFF.

There are many counts of this clonotype. The chain uses TRBV12-3 or TRBV12-4 and TRBJ2-7; 7 bases map to TRBD2. This CDR3 comprises 11 residues. Trimming cost V 3 bases and J 7 bases; bases outside gene matches: 0. The DNA of the CDR3 is TGTGCCAGCAGTTTGGGGGGGGAGCAGTACTTC. The encoded protein is CASSLGGEQYF.

The gene calls are TRBV6-2 or TRBV6-3 and TRBJ2-3; D possibly corresponds to TRBD2 (6 bases). Trimming took 6 bases from V and 5 from J, leaving 15 bases between them. Germline V CDR1 and CDR2: MNHEY, SVGEGT. This CDR3 comprises 14 residues. The CDR3 DNA reads as TGTGCCAGCAGGCGGGACCGAGCTGGAGATACGCAGTATTTT. This sequence encodes CASRRDRAGDTQYF.